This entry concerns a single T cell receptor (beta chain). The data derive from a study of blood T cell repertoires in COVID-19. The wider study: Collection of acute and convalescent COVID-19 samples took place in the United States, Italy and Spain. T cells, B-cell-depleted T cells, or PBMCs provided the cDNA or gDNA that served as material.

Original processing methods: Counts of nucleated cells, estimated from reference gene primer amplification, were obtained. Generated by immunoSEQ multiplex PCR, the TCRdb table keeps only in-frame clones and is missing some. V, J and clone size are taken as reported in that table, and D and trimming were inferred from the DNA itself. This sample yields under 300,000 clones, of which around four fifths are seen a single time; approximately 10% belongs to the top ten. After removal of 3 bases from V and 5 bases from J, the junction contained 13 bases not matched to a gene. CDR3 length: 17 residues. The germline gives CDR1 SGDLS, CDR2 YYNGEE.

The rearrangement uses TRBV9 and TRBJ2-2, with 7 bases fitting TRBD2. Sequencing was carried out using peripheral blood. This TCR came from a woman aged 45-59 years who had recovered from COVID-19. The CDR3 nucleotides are TGTGCCAGCAGCGCCGAGGGATCGGGGGGTAGTACCGGGGAGCTGTTTTTT. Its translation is CASSAEGSGGSTGELFF.